The 32 T cell receptor beta chains in this list originate from one sample, sequenced in a study of STAT5B mutations in CD4+ large granular lymphocyte leukemia. Clones were sequenced by immunoSEQ multiplex PCR, and TCRdb holds only the in-frame ones, with some missing. The data show thousands of clones, nearly 90% seen once. Input material: PBMCs. These receptor sequences come from a woman aged 70 to 79 with CD4+ T-cell large granular lymphocyte leukemia.

A word on this clone: The germline gene is not matched at one end of the junction; a read error may be the cause. This chain joins TRBV7-2 and TRBJ2-1, with 8 bases that match TRBD2. This CDR3 has 14 residues. The germline CDR1 and CDR2 sequences are SGHTA and FQGNSA. The CDR3 spells CASSVAGMKGEQFF. Written as DNA, the CDR3 is TGTGCCAGCAGCGTAGCGGGGATGAAAGGGGAGCAGTTCTTC.

The V and J genes are TRBV30 and TRBJ2-7, with TRBD1 identical over 8 bases. Trimming removed 2 bases from V and 3 bases from J; junction bases left unmatched: 9. The CDR3 consists of 15 residues. CDR1 and CDR2 from the germline V gene are GTSNPN and SVGIG (reference sequence). The CDR3 is CAWSLGTGEGYEQYF. The CDR3 DNA is TGTGCCTGGAGTCTAGGGACAGGTGAGGGCTACGAGCAGTACTTC.

The V call is TRBV5-1, the J call TRBJ2-5; possible D gene TRBD2, 6 bases. The germline V gene has CDR1 SGHRS and CDR2 YFSETQ. Trimming cost V 0 bases and J 1 base, with 10 bases left between them. There are 15 residues in the CDR3. The CDR3 nucleotides are TGCGCCAGCAGCTTGGTGGGGGGTCCCCAAGAGACCCAGTACTTC. This codes for CASSLVGGPQETQYF.

Relative to its sample, this clone is large. The rearrangement links TRBV6-5 to TRBJ1-1, with D tentatively TRBD1 (5 bases). The CDR3 extends over 13 amino acids. From germline, CDR1 is MNHEY and CDR2 SVGAGI. Trimming cost V 5 bases and J 4 bases, with 11 bases left between them. The CDR3 is CASSAQGSTEAFF. CDR3 nucleotide sequence: TGTGCCAGCAGTGCCCAGGGCTCCACTGAAGCTTTCTTT.

CDR3: CASSSVGGELFF. The CDR3 DNA reads TGTGCCAGCAGTTCGGTTGGCGGGGAGCTGTTTTTT. The chain has TRBV6-5 and TRBJ2-2; no reliable D call. V was shortened by 4 bases and J by 7 bases, with 7 bases between the two germline ends. CDR3 length: 12 residues. Germline V lookup: CDR1 MNHEY, CDR2 SVGAGI.

This clone was picked up one time. The chain couples TRBV5-1 to TRBJ1-1, with D uncertain. Germline assignment: CDR1 SGHRS and CDR2 YFSETQ. The CDR3 sequence is 16 residues long. Trimming took 5 bases from V and 0 from J, leaving 17 bases between them. The CDR3 nucleotides read TGCGCCAGCAGAGCCCTGGGAGGGCGGATGAACACTGAAGCTTTCTTT. It is translated as CASRALGGRMNTEAFF. The whole variable domain, remainder taken from reference TRBV5-1 and TRBJ1-1, is KAGVTQTPRYLIKTRGQQVTLSCSPISGHRSVSWYQQTPGQGLQFLFEYFSETQRNKGNFPGRFSGRQFSNSRSEMNVSTLELGDSALYLCASRALGGRMNTEAFFGQGTRLTVV.

This clone was detected once. The chain combines TRBV10-3 with TRBJ2-1; 8 positions match TRBD2. Germline V CDR1 and CDR2: ENHRY, SYGVKD. The CDR3 is 15 residues long. J was trimmed by 0 bases and V by 10 bases; bases with no gene match: 8. This CDR3 is CATREAGDSYNEQFF. The CDR3 nucleotides read TGTGCCACCCGGGAAGCGGGGGACTCCTACAATGAGCAGTTCTTC.

The gene calls are TRBV6-6 and TRBJ1-1; no clear D. V gave up 7 bases and J gave up 5 bases, with 14 bases separating them. The germline V gene has CDR1 MNHNY and CDR2 SVGAGI (reference sequence). There are 13 residues in the CDR3. This CDR3 is CASNTAAQTEAFF. CDR3 bases: TGTGCCAGCAACACAGCGGCGCAGACTGAAGCTTTCTTT.

The V call is TRBV9, the J call TRBJ2-4; D perhaps matches TRBD2 (7 bases). Germline V lookup: CDR1 SGDLS, CDR2 YYNGEE. CDR3 size: 13 residues. The ends were cut back, 4 bases at V and 6 bases at J, with 11 bases in the middle. CDR3 in amino acids: CASSPRGGNIQYF. CDR3 bases: TGTGCCAGCAGCCCTAGGGGGGGAAACATTCAGTACTTC.

The chain is built from TRBV30 and TRBJ2-7; maybe TRBD2 (5 bases). The CDR3 spans 14 residues. The germline gives CDR1 GTSNPN, CDR2 SVGIG (reference sequence). Deletions cut 0 bases from V and 2 bases from J, with 11 bases between. Here the CDR3 reads CAWSVPSTTYEQYF. Written as DNA, the CDR3 is TGTGCCTGGAGTGTACCTAGCACCACCTACGAGCAGTACTTC.

The V gene is TRBV19, the J gene TRBJ1-5; D gene unclear. This CDR3 spans 13 amino acids. Looked up from germline, CDR1 is LNHDA and CDR2 is SQIVND (reference sequence). Trimming cost V 3 bases and J 4 bases, with 7 bases left between them. CDR3 sequence: CASSMDGNQPQHF. The CDR3 nucleotides read TGTGCCAGTAGTATGGATGGTAATCAGCCCCAGCATTTT.

The chain uses TRBV5-6 and TRBJ2-1; D gene ambiguous. Trimming took off 4 bases at V and 3 bases at J, with 11 bases between the two ends. There are 14 residues in the CDR3. Germline V lookup: CDR1 SGHDT, CDR2 YYEEEE. The CDR3 DNA reads as TGTGCCAGCAGCCGGGTGTTTGGCTACAATGAGCAGTTCTTC. Amino acid sequence: CASSRVFGYNEQFF.

This chain uses TRBV30 with TRBJ1-1; D call uncertain. V was cut by 4 bases and J by 0 bases, with 12 bases left in between. Germline CDR1 reads GTSNPN; CDR2 reads SVGIG (reference sequence). The CDR3 extends over 14 amino acids. CDR3 nucleotide sequence: TGTGCCTGGAACCCGGGCGTCATGAACACTGAAGCTTTCTTT. Translating gives CAWNPGVMNTEAFF.

The V gene is TRBV5-1, the J gene TRBJ2-1, with TRBD2 matching over 11 bases. The ends lost 4 bases at V and 5 bases at J; junction bases unmatched: 8. The CDR3 is 16 residues long. Germline V CDR1 and CDR2: SGHRS, YFSETQ. CDR3 sequence reads: CASSPPGLAVNNEQFF. The CDR3 DNA sequence: TGCGCCAGCAGCCCCCCGGGACTAGCGGTTAACAATGAGCAGTTCTTC.

The CDR3 is CASSPYRDSTEPQHF. CDR3 nucleotide sequence: TGCGCCAGCAGCCCCTACCGGGACAGTACCGAGCCCCAGCATTTT. This chain joins TRBV4-1 and TRBJ1-5, with TRBD1 identical over 7 bases. The CDR3 runs 15 residues. Germline trimming cut 4 bases from V and 8 bases from J; bases unmatched to any gene: 11. The V gene's germline CDR1 is MGHRA and CDR2 YSYEKL.

The chain uses TRBV5-1 and TRBJ2-7, with D perhaps matching TRBD1 (6 bases). CDR3 length: 15 residues. V lost 4 bases, J lost 2 bases, and 16 bases lay in between. The germline V gene encodes CDR1 SGHRS and CDR2 YFSETQ. The CDR3 protein is CASSGRDTHTYEQYF. The CDR3 bases are TGCGCCAGCAGCGGCCGGGACACACACACCTACGAGCAGTACTTC.

This sequence joins TRBV19 and TRBJ2-7, with 8 bases identical to TRBD1. Losses at the gene ends were 5 bases for V and 2 bases for J; bases not matched to a gene: 11. The germline V gene has CDR1 LNHDA and CDR2 SQIVND (reference sequence). CDR3 length: 16 amino acids. The CDR3 DNA follows: TGTGCCAGTAGTGCCGCAGGGACAGGTCGAGCCTACGAGCAGTACTTC. Translation: CASSAAGTGRAYEQYF.

The chain's CDR3 is CASSRANGETQYF. The DNA of the CDR3 is TGTGCCAGTAGCAGGGCGAATGGGGAGACCCAGTACTTC. This chain connects TRBV19 to TRBJ2-5, with D possibly TRBD1 on 5 matching bases. Trimming shortened V by 6 bases and J by 5 bases, and 13 bases separated the two germline ends. The germline gives CDR1 LNHDA, CDR2 SQIVND (reference sequence). The CDR3 is 13 amino acids.

The chain joins TRBV7-8 to TRBJ2-7; 11 bases map to TRBD2. Germline V gene data show CDR1 as SGHVS and CDR2 as FQNEAQ. The V gene end was trimmed by 1 base and the J gene end by 0 bases; junction bases not matched to a gene: 11. The CDR3 covers 19 residues. CDR3 DNA: TGTGCCAGCAGCTTAGTTGGGCTAGCGGGGGGCCCAAGCTCCTACGAGCAGTACTTC. Its translation is CASSLVGLAGGPSSYEQYF. The full variable domain, its missing parts supplied by reference TRBV7-8 and TRBJ2-7, is GAGVSQSPRYKVAKRGQDVALRCDPISGHVSLFWYQQALGQGPEFLTYFQNEAQLDKSGLPSDRFFAERPEGSVSTLKIQRTQQEDSAVYLCASSLVGLAGGPSSYEQYFGPGTRLTVT.

The chain carries TRBV5-8 and TRBJ1-5; TRBD1 agrees at 7 bases. This CDR3 contains 15 residues. The V and J ends lost 6 bases and 6 bases, in that order; junction bases with no gene match: 12. Germline values: CDR1 SGHTS, CDR2 YDEGEE. The CDR3 sequence: CASNYYDRAAQPQHF. The CDR3 DNA reads TGTGCCAGCAACTACTATGACAGGGCGGCTCAGCCCCAGCATTTT.

This clone is a singleton in its sample. The V and J genes are TRBV19 and TRBJ1-3; the match to TRBD1 covers 8 bases. The J segment lost 6 bases and the V segment lost 5 bases, leaving 9 bases of the junction unmatched. The CDR3 covers 15 residues. Germline-derived CDR1 and CDR2 are LNHDA and SQIVND (reference sequence). CDR3 bases: TGTGCCAGTAGTTCCCCCCCAGGGGGCAAAAACACCATATATTTT. Encoded protein: CASSSPPGGKNTIYF.

The chain couples TRBV6-4 to TRBJ2-1; 8 bases fit TRBD2. Germline values: CDR1 MRHNA, CDR2 SNTAGT. The CDR3 extends over 14 amino acids. V lost 6 bases to trimming and J lost 7 bases; unmatched junction nucleotides: 8. The CDR3 here is CASRISGDRNEQFF. The DNA for the CDR3 is TGTGCCAGCAGGATTAGCGGGGATAGGAATGAGCAGTTCTTC.

This clone was seen once. V usage is TRBV19 and J usage is TRBJ1-5; D perhaps matches TRBD1 (5 bases). The CDR3 has 13 amino acids. Trimming removed 8 bases at V and 1 base at J, with 9 bases between. The germline V gene has CDR1 LNHDA and CDR2 SQIVND (reference sequence). CDR3 sequence reads: CASAGGSNQPQHF. The CDR3 DNA sequence: TGTGCCAGTGCCGGGGGAAGCAATCAGCCCCAGCATTTT. Combining the CDR3 with reference TRBV19 and TRBJ1-5 gives the whole variable domain DGGITQSPKYLFRKEGQNVTLSCEQNLNHDAMYWYRQDPGQGLRLIYYSQIVNDFQKGDIAEGYSVSREKKESFPLTVTSAQKNPTAFYLCASAGGSNQPQHFGDGTRLSIL.

The chain couples TRBV7-2 to TRBJ2-7; D gene unclear. The CDR3 runs to 14 residues. Germline V gene lookup returns CDR1 SGHTA and CDR2 FQGNSA. The V end was cut by 0 bases, the J end by 3 bases, with 9 bases between. The CDR3 DNA is TGTGCCAGCAGCTTAGCCAGTTCTTTCTACGAGCAGTACTTC. Translating gives CASSLASSFYEQYF.

CDR3 amino acids: CAISESGTSGREKTQYF. CDR3 coding DNA: TGTGCCATCAGTGAGTCAGGGACTAGCGGAAGGGAAAAGACCCAGTACTTC. The chain employs TRBV10-3 and TRBJ2-5, with TRBD2 identical over 11 bases. Germline V gives CDR1 ENHRY, CDR2 SYGVKD. This CDR3 region has 17 residues. Trimming cost V 0 bases and J 6 bases; bases outside gene matches: 9.

CDR3 in amino acids: CASSRPGTGGGSYEQYF. The CDR3 DNA is TGTGCCAGCAGCCGTCCCGGGACAGGTGGGGGCTCCTACGAGCAGTACTTC. The J gene is TRBJ2-7, the V gene TRBV14; TRBD1 matches at 8 bases. The trim removed 4 bases at V and 0 bases at J, leaving 11 bases unmatched. CDR1 and CDR2 (germline): SGHDN, FVKESK. There are 17 residues in the CDR3. Drawing the rest from reference TRBV14 and TRBJ2-7, the complete variable domain is EAGVTQFPSHSVIEKGQTVTLRCDPISGHDNLYWYRRVMGKEIKFLLHFVKESKQDESGMPNNRFLAERTGGTYSTLKVQPAELEDSGVYFCASSRPGTGGGSYEQYFGPGTRLTVT.

V gene TRBV2 combines with J gene TRBJ1-5; D possibly corresponds to TRBD1 (6 bases). Trimming took off 5 bases at V and 6 bases at J, with 17 bases between the two ends. The CDR3 is made up of 15 amino acids. The germline V gene encodes CDR1 SNHLY and CDR2 FYNNEI. The CDR3 sequence: CASSRGGGVFQPQHF. The CDR3 DNA sequence: TGTGCCAGCAGTCGAGGGGGAGGTGTATTTCAGCCCCAGCATTTT.

CDR3 nucleotide sequence: TGTGCCAGCAGCCAAGATGTTGGTGGCTACACCTTC. Protein: CASSQDVGGYTF. The V gene is TRBV4-2, the J gene TRBJ1-2, with D unresolved. The V gene's germline CDR1 is LGHNA and CDR2 YNFKEQ. With 0 bases removed from V and 7 bases from J, the gap between germline ends came to 6 bases. The CDR3 consists of 12 residues.

The chain is built from TRBV11-3 and TRBJ1-4; D unresolved. This CDR3 spans 13 amino acids. Trimming pared 8 bases from V and 3 bases from J, leaving 10 bases between. Per the germline V gene, CDR1 is SGHNT and CDR2 is YENEEA. CDR3 sequence (DNA): TGTGCCAGCGGTCTAGGAGCTAATGAAAAACTGTTTTTT. Its translation is CASGLGANEKLFF.

To note about this clone: Other DNA sequences in the sample encode the same CDR3. The rearrangement uses TRBV28 and TRBJ1-2; the D gene is possibly TRBD1 (5 bases). The V gene lost 6 bases and the J gene lost 4 bases, with 9 bases spanning the gap. This CDR3 has 12 amino acids. Germline V gene sequence: CDR1 MDHEN, CDR2 SYDVKM. The CDR3 sequence: CASRTGGYGYTF. CDR3 nucleotides: TGTGCCAGCAGGACGGGGGGCTATGGCTACACCTTC.

This sequence joins TRBV5-6 and TRBJ2-3; 9 bases are shared with TRBD2. This CDR3 spans 15 amino acids. Germline values: CDR1 SGHDT, CDR2 YYEEEE. Unmatched junction bases numbered 2, after V lost 2 bases and J lost 1 base. Here the CDR3 DNA reads TGTGCCAGCAGCTTACTAGCGGGCCGCACAGATACGCAGTATTTT. This codes for CASSLLAGRTDTQYF.

The CDR3 DNA follows: TGTGCCAGTATGGACGGGGGGGGAGCCTATGGCTACACCTTC. Residues: CASMDGGGAYGYTF. The chain recombines TRBV19 with TRBJ1-2, with D possibly matching TRBD1 (5 bases). Germline V gene lookup returns CDR1 LNHDA and CDR2 SQIVND (reference sequence). This CDR3 region has 14 residues. The ends were cut back, 7 bases at V and 4 bases at J, with 16 bases in the middle.